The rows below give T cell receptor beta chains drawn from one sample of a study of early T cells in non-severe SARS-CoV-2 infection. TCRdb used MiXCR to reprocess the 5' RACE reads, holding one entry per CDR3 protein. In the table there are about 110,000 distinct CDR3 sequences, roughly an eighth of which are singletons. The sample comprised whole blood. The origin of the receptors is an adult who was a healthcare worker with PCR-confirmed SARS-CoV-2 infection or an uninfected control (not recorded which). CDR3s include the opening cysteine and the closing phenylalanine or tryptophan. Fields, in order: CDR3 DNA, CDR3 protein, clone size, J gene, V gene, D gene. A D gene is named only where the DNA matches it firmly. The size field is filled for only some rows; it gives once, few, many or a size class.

TGCGCCAGCAGCCCGGTCGGTTCTAGCGGAACGAACACCGGGGAGCTGTTTTTT CASSPVGSSGTNTGELFF . TRBJ2-2 TRBV5-1 TRBD2
TGTGCCAGCAGTGTGGGACAAGGACAGTACTTC CASSVGQGQYF few TRBJ2-7 TRBV28 .
TGTGCCACCAGCAGAGATCTAAGGGCAACCGACGAGCAGTACTTC CATSRDLRATDEQYF few TRBJ2-7 TRBV15 .
TGCAGTGCGAGACAGATCCCTACGGGGGATTCACCCCTCCACTTT CSARQIPTGDSPLHF . TRBJ1-6 TRBV20-1 .
TGCAGCCTAAGCAGGGACAGGAACACTGAAGCTTTCTTT CSLSRDRNTEAFF few TRBJ1-1 TRBV29-1 TRBD1
TGTGCCAGCAGCTCCCCCCGGGGGAGCTCCTACAATGAGCAGTTCTTC CASSSPRGSSYNEQFF many TRBJ2-1 TRBV5-4 .
TGTGCCATCTCGAATACGGAGCGGGGCTTCTACGAGCAGTACTTC CAISNTERGFYEQYF many TRBJ2-7 TRBV10-3 TRBD2
TGTGCCAGCAGTCCACGAGAGGCACATTACACAGATACGCAGTATTTT CASSPREAHYTDTQYF . TRBJ2-3 TRBV27 .
TGTGCCAGCAGTTCCCCCACTAGCGGGAGATCCTACGAGCAGTACTTC CASSSPTSGRSYEQYF few TRBJ2-7 TRBV6-5 TRBD2
TGTGCTAGTGGTTTGAACAGCAATTCACCCCTCCACTTT CASGLNSNSPLHF few TRBJ1-6 TRBV12-5 .
TGTGTCTGGCAAACAGGGAGCAATCAGCCCCAGCATTTT CVWQTGSNQPQHF . TRBJ1-5 TRBV30 .
TGTGCCAGCAGACTACTAGCGGGGGCCACCGGGGAGCTGTTTTTT CASRLLAGATGELFF few TRBJ2-2 TRBV6-5 TRBD2
TGTGCCAGCAGTCCACGGGACACAGATAATTCACCCCTCCACTTT CASSPRDTDNSPLHF many TRBJ1-6 TRBV12-3/TRBV12-4 .
TGCGCCAGCAGCTACGGGACTAGCGGGAGGGGAGACCTCCGAGAGCAGTTCTTC CASSYGTSGRGDLREQFF few TRBJ2-1 TRBV5-1 TRBD2
TGCAGCGTTGAGAAGGCCCACGAGCAGTACTTC CSVEKAHEQYF many TRBJ2-7 TRBV29-1 .
TGTGCCAGCAGCCCGAGCGGGAACCACGAGACCCAGTACTTC CASSPSGNHETQYF . TRBJ2-5 TRBV7-3 TRBD2
TGTGCCAGCAGTCCTCCCCGCGGGCGCTCACCCCTCCACTTT CASSPPRGRSPLHF . TRBJ1-6 TRBV6-5 .
TGTGCCAGCAGCCAAGATCCGCTACCCTCTAACGAGCAGTACTTC CASSQDPLPSNEQYF few TRBJ2-7 TRBV3-1 .
TGTGCCAGCAGCTCTCCGGGACTAGCGGTTACCGGGGAGCTGTTTTTT CASSSPGLAVTGELFF many TRBJ2-2 TRBV12-1 .
TGCAGCGTCGCCGACTCCTCTGGGGCCAACGTCCTGACTTTC CSVADSSGANVLTF . TRBJ2-6 TRBV29-1 .
TGTGCCAGCAGACTACGCGGATGGAATTCACCCCTCCACTTT CASRLRGWNSPLHF . TRBJ1-6 TRBV12-3/TRBV12-4 .
TGTGCCAGCAGATCCGGGAGCTCCTATAATTCACCCCTCCACTTT CASRSGSSYNSPLHF many TRBJ1-6 TRBV28 .
TGTGCCAGCAGCCTCGGGCCGGTTTTGGCCCCTGGAAACACCATATATTTT CASSLGPVLAPGNTIYF many TRBJ1-3 TRBV5-8 .
TGTGCCACCAGTGAGCCACAAAGCACTGAAGCTTTCTTT CATSEPQSTEAFF few TRBJ1-1 TRBV24-1 .
TGCAGCGTGTCGCCCGGTAACCTTATGAACACTGAAGCTTTCTTT CSVSPGNLMNTEAFF . TRBJ1-1 TRBV29-1 .
TGCGCCAGCAGCCCGACTAAAGGTCTAGCGGGGAAGGGCGAGCAGTACTTC CASSPTKGLAGKGEQYF . TRBJ2-7 TRBV10-2 TRBD2
TGTGCCAGCAGCTCCCGTCGGACAGGCTATAATTCACCCCTCCACTTT CASSSRRTGYNSPLHF few TRBJ1-6 TRBV11-3 TRBD1
TGTGCCAGCAGCTTAGCTTTTAGCGGGAGCTCCTACAATGAGCAGTTCTTC CASSLAFSGSSYNEQFF many TRBJ2-1 TRBV7-9 TRBD2
TGTGCCAGCTCATCGACAGGGACAGGCAATCAGCCCCAGCATTTT CASSSTGTGNQPQHF few TRBJ1-5 TRBV18 TRBD1
TGTGCCAGCAGCCCCCCGGGCGGGGGGGCCGGTGAGCAGTTCTTC CASSPPGGGAGEQFF many TRBJ2-1 TRBV7-3 TRBD2
TGTGCCAGCAGCTACAGTTTTAGCACAGATACGCAGTATTTT CASSYSFSTDTQYF few TRBJ2-3 TRBV6-5 .
TGCAGTGCTAGCCGCAGGGCGGGCGGCGAGACCCAGTACTTC CSASRRAGGETQYF . TRBJ2-5 TRBV20-1 .
TGTGCCAGCAGCCCAACCGGCAGGGGGCCCTCCACAGATACGCAGTATTTT CASSPTGRGPSTDTQYF . TRBJ2-3 TRBV5-4 TRBD1